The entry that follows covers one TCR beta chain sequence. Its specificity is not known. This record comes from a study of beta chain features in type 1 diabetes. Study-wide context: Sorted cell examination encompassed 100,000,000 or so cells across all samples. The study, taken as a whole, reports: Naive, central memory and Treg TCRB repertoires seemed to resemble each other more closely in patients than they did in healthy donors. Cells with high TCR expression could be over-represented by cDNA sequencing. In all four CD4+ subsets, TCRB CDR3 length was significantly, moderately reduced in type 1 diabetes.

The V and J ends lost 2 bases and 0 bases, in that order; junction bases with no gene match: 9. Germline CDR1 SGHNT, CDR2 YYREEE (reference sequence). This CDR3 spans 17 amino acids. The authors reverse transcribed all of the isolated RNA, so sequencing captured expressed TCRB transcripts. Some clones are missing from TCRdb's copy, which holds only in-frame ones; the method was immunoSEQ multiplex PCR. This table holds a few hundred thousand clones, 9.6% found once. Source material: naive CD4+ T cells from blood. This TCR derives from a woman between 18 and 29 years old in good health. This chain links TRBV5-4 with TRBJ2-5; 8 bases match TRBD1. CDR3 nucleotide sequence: TGTGCCAGCAGCTTTGTAGGGAGGACAGGGTACCAAGAGACCCAGTACTTC. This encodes CASSFVGRTGYQETQYF.